This TCR beta chain was captured by sequencing in a study of blood T cell repertoires in COVID-19. Looking at the study overall: COVID-19 samples from acute and convalescent phases originated in the United States, Italy and Spain. Nucleic acid was either cDNA or gDNA, and it came from T cells, B-cell-depleted T cells, or PBMCs.

As originally analysed: Amplification with reference gene primers provided the estimates of nucleated cell counts. Method: immunoSEQ multiplex PCR; TCRdb's copy keeps in-frame clones and lacks some. V, J and clone size derive from that table, while D and trimming were established from the DNA sequence. This sample has some 70,000 clones, with 87% found just once. CDR3 size: 13 residues. A note on this clone: At one boundary the junction diverges from the germline segment, which might be a read error.

This receptor was taken from a middle-aged man with active COVID-19. The sequenced sample was peripheral blood. The chain recombines TRBV12-3 or TRBV12-4 with TRBJ2-5; 9 nucleotides align to TRBD2. In nucleotides, the CDR3 is TGTGCCAGCAGATTAGCGGGGGCGGGGACCCAGTACTTC. Encoded protein: CASRLAGAGTQYF.